Below are 21 T cell receptor beta chains sequenced from a single sample in a study of shared clonotypes between healthy human individuals. Measured with immunoSEQ multiplex PCR; TCRdb has only the in-frame clones, and not every one. Of about 650,000 clones listed, around 95% are singletons. Naive CD8 cells were CD45RO-negative, positively selected for CCR7, excluding terminally differentiated effector memory CD45RA+ cells. The specimen was naive CD8+ T cells sorted from blood. These receptors all stem from a woman in her twenties or thirties in good health.

This clone was seen more than once but under ten times. The rearrangement links TRBV6-1 to TRBJ2-7; no clear D gene. The CDR3 length is 14 residues. Trimming shortened V by 5 bases and J by 4 bases, and 15 bases separated the two germline ends. Per the germline V gene, CDR1 is MNHNS and CDR2 is SASEGT. The CDR3 loop is CASSTYMPEYEQYF. The CDR3 DNA reads as TGTGCCAGCAGTACCTACATGCCCGAGTACGAGCAGTACTTC.

The chain has TRBV7-9 and TRBJ1-4; D unresolved. This CDR3 spans 10 amino acids. Germline V gene lookup returns CDR1 SEHNR and CDR2 FQNEAQ (reference sequence). Trimming removed 6 bases from V and 7 bases from J, with 3 bases in between. The CDR3 DNA sequence: TGTGCCAGCAGGGGTGAAAAACTGTTTTTT. It encodes CASRGEKLFF.

The CDR3 nucleotides read TGCGCCAGCAGCCAGTGGGACAGGACCGCTAGCGCAAATGAGCAGTTCTTC. Its translation is CASSQWDRTASANEQFF. The V gene is TRBV4-1, the J gene TRBJ2-1; 8 nucleotides match TRBD1. V was pared by 3 bases and J by 7 bases, with 14 bases of the junction left unmatched. Per the germline V gene, CDR1 is MGHRA and CDR2 is YSYEKL. The CDR3 length is 17 residues.

The V gene is TRBV6-5, the J gene TRBJ2-5; 8 bases are a match to TRBD2. The tail of the sequence fits TRBJ2-7 better, so the J call may be wrong. Germline-derived CDR1 and CDR2 are MNHEY and SVGAGI. The CDR3 spans 16 residues. The CDR3 region has the DNA TGTGCCAGCAGTTACTCGCGGCGGGAGGTCTCCTACGAGCAGTACTTC. It translates to CASSYSRREVSYEQYF.

The table lists this clone with a few counts. The V call is TRBV28, the J call TRBJ1-1; D call uncertain. The CDR3 runs 13 residues. Germline V gives CDR1 MDHEN, CDR2 SYDVKM. The V and J ends lost 6 bases and 0 bases respectively, with 8 bases between them. The CDR3 spells CASRPRMNTEAFF. CDR3 nucleotides: TGTGCCAGCAGACCCCGCATGAACACTGAAGCTTTCTTT.

The chain's CDR3 is CASSFSSVDTQYF. In DNA form, the CDR3 reads TGTGCCAGCAGTTTTTCTAGCGTAGATACGCAGTATTTT. The chain has TRBV27 and TRBJ2-3; D possibly corresponds to TRBD2 (6 bases). The germline V and J ends were trimmed by 3 bases and 5 bases, with 9 bases remaining between them. The CDR3 sequence is 13 residues long. The germline V gene has CDR1 MNHEY and CDR2 SMNVEV (reference sequence).

This chain joins TRBV28 and TRBJ1-5, with D unresolved. The CDR3 consists of 15 residues. Between the trimmed V and J ends, which lost 6 bases and 3 bases, there was a span of 15 bases. The germline V gene encodes CDR1 MDHEN and CDR2 SYDVKM. The CDR3 sequence is CASRHTGRNNQPQHF. The CDR3 bases are TGTGCCAGCAGGCATACCGGGAGAAACAATCAGCCCCAGCATTTT.

V gene TRBV5-1 combines with J gene TRBJ2-2; D unclear. The CDR3 runs to 17 residues. The V gene's germline CDR1 is SGHRS and CDR2 YFSETQ. V was pared by 0 bases and J by 0 bases, with 12 bases between. The DNA for the CDR3 is TGCGCCAGCAGCTTGGCCTTGGCCGTAACGAACACCGGGGAGCTGTTTTTT. Its protein product is CASSLALAVTNTGELFF.

Written as DNA, the CDR3 is TGTGCCAGCAGCCCCCGGGACGGTGGAATTGGCTACACCTTC. The encoded protein is CASSPRDGGIGYTF. The chain couples TRBV9 to TRBJ1-2; possibly TRBD1 for D (5 bases). Germline V CDR1 and CDR2: SGDLS, YYNGEE. The CDR3 consists of 14 residues. V was shortened by 4 bases and J by 7 bases, with 17 bases between the two germline ends.

The chain links TRBV9 to TRBJ1-5; D unresolved. CDR3 size: 11 residues. The V gene lost 7 bases and the J gene lost 4 bases, with 6 bases spanning the gap. Germline CDR1 and CDR2: SGDLS and YYNGEE. The CDR3 nucleotides are TGTGCCAGCGGGTCAAATCAGCCCCAGCATTTT. It encodes CASGSNQPQHF.

This rearrangement joins TRBV19 to TRBJ2-7; TRBD2 matches at 8 bases. Losses at the gene ends were 6 bases for V and 3 bases for J; bases not matched to a gene: 10. Germline-derived CDR1 and CDR2 are LNHDA and SQIVND (reference sequence). The CDR3 is 15 amino acids. The CDR3 nucleotides are TGTGCCAGTAGCGCCAGCGGGAGCCTCTACTACGAGCAGTACTTC. Protein product: CASSASGSLYYEQYF. Combining the CDR3 with reference TRBV19 and TRBJ2-7 gives the whole variable domain DGGITQSPKYLFRKEGQNVTLSCEQNLNHDAMYWYRQDPGQGLRLIYYSQIVNDFQKGDIAEGYSVSREKKESFPLTVTSAQKNPTAFYLCASSASGSLYYEQYFGPGTRLTVT.

The chain employs TRBV7-9 and TRBJ2-5, with 9 nucleotides matching TRBD1. This CDR3 is built from 14 residues. Germline CDR1 and CDR2: SEHNR and FQNEAQ (reference sequence). V lost 6 bases to trimming and J lost 1 base; unmatched junction nucleotides: 3. CDR3 in amino acids: CASSLTGGQETQYF. CDR3 nucleotide sequence: TGTGCCAGCAGTCTGACAGGGGGCCAAGAGACCCAGTACTTC.

This chain links TRBV5-6 with TRBJ1-4; D is perhaps TRBD1 (5 bases). The CDR3 contains 15 residues. V shed 1 base and J shed 3 bases, with 10 bases lying between them. CDR1 and CDR2 (germline): SGHDT, YYEEEE. Here the CDR3 reads CASSLFRGANEKLFF. The DNA of the CDR3 is TGTGCCAGCAGCTTGTTTCGGGGGGCTAATGAAAAACTGTTTTTT.

V and J are TRBV18 and TRBJ2-3; D is perhaps TRBD1 or TRBD2 (5 bases each). This CDR3 region has 14 residues. CDR1 is KGHSH and CDR2 is LQKENI in the germline V gene. V shed 3 bases and J shed 6 bases, with 13 bases lying between them. In DNA form, the CDR3 reads TGTGCCAGCTCACCGGGACGTATGGCGGATACGCAGTATTTT. This codes for CASSPGRMADTQYF.

About this clone: The sample holds other DNA sequences that translate to the same CDR3. V gene TRBV28 combines with J gene TRBJ1-1; D uncertain. The germline V gene encodes CDR1 MDHEN and CDR2 SYDVKM. The CDR3 loop spans 13 amino acids. Between the trimmed V and J ends, which lost 2 bases and 0 bases, there was a span of 4 bases. The CDR3 DNA is TGTGCCAGCAGTTTAACAATGAACACTGAAGCTTTCTTT. It is translated as CASSLTMNTEAFF.

J is TRBJ1-3 and V is TRBV9; unclear D gene. V lost 0 bases, J lost 1 base, and 5 bases lay in between. Germline CDR1 reads SGDLS; CDR2 reads YYNGEE. There are 14 residues in the CDR3. The CDR3 is CASSVGSSGNTIYF. CDR3 nucleotides: TGTGCCAGCAGCGTAGGGAGTTCTGGAAACACCATATATTTT.

The V and J genes are TRBV2 and TRBJ2-1, with 11 bases lining up with TRBD2. The CDR3 is made up of 16 amino acids. Germline CDR1 and CDR2: SNHLY and FYNNEI. V gave up 4 bases and J gave up 4 bases; unmatched junction bases: 6. The CDR3 loop reads CASSGWLAGGYNEQFF. CDR3 DNA: TGTGCCAGCAGTGGTTGGCTAGCGGGAGGTTACAATGAGCAGTTCTTC.

The rearrangement links TRBV2 to TRBJ2-1; D is perhaps TRBD1 (5 bases). Trimming removed 3 bases at V and 9 bases at J, with 15 bases between. The germline CDR1 and CDR2 sequences are SNHLY and FYNNEI. The CDR3 contains 14 residues. CDR3 region: CASSDWTTGGEQFF. CDR3 DNA: TGTGCCAGCAGTGATTGGACAACGGGCGGTGAGCAGTTCTTC.

The chain combines TRBV5-6 with TRBJ1-5; perhaps TRBD1 as D (5 bases). Trimming shortened V by 2 bases and J by 3 bases, and 9 bases separated the two germline ends. Germline V gives CDR1 SGHDT, CDR2 YYEEEE. The CDR3 extends over 14 amino acids. The CDR3 here is CASSFGGFNQPQHF. CDR3 in DNA: TGTGCCAGCAGCTTTGGGGGGTTCAATCAGCCCCAGCATTTT.

Notes on this clone: The identical CDR3 is also encoded by other nucleotide sequences in the sample. The chain joins TRBV5-1 to TRBJ2-7; 7 positions match TRBD1. V lost 5 bases and J lost 0; bases outside the gene matches: 8. In germline, CDR1 is SGHRS, CDR2 YFSETQ. This CDR3 contains 15 residues. CDR3 region: CASSSDAGGSYEQYF. The CDR3 DNA sequence: TGCGCCAGCAGTTCGGATGCAGGGGGCTCCTACGAGCAGTACTTC. Drawing the rest from reference TRBV5-1 and TRBJ2-7, the complete variable domain is KAGVTQTPRYLIKTRGQQVTLSCSPISGHRSVSWYQQTPGQGLQFLFEYFSETQRNKGNFPGRFSGRQFSNSRSEMNVSTLELGDSALYLCASSSDAGGSYEQYFGPGTRLTVT.

This chain uses TRBV10-1 with TRBJ2-1; tentatively, D is TRBD1 or TRBD2 (5 bases each). Germline CDR1 WNHNN, CDR2 SYGVQD (reference sequence). This CDR3 has 17 residues. Trimming cost V 2 bases and J 7 bases, with 21 bases left between them. The CDR3 DNA reads TGCGCCAGCAGTGAGATCGGTAGCGAGGGGATTGGGAATGAGCAGTTCTTC. Encoded protein: CASSEIGSEGIGNEQFF.